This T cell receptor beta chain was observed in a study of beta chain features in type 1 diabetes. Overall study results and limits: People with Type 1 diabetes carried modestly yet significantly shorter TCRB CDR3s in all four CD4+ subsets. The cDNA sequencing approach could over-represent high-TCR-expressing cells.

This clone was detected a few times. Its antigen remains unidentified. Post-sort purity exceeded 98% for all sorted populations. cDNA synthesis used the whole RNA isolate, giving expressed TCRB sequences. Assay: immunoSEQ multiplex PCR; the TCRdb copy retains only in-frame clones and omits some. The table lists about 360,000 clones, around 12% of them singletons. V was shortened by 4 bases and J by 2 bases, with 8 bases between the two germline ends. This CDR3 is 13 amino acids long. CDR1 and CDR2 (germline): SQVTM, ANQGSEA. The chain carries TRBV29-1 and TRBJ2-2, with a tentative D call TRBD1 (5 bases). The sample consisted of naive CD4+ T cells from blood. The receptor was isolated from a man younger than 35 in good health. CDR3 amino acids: CSVGQGNTGELFF. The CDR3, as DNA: TGCAGCGTTGGGCAGGGAAACACCGGGGAGCTGTTTTTT.